This T cell receptor (beta chain) was recovered during a study of identical twins. Findings and caveats of the study: The models systematically underestimated how much out-of-frame TCR alpha was shared in monozygotic twins.

Germline assignment: CDR1 SGHKS and CDR2 YYEKEE (reference sequence). Trimming at V came to 4 bases and at J to 4 bases, leaving 6 bases not matched to a gene. The CDR3 is made up of 15 amino acids. This clonotype has at least ten counts. Its antigen is still unknown. TCRdb fed the 5' RACE reads into MiXCR, producing one record per CDR3 protein. The data hold nearly 900,000 distinct CDR3 sequences, with approximately 13% observed a single time. These data were also reused for a study on yellow fever vaccine responses in identical twins.

The source material was PBMCs. The TCR comes from a woman between 18 and 30 years old in good health. The chain joins TRBV5-5 to TRBJ2-2; 8 bases line up with TRBD2. CDR3 bases: TGTGCCAGCAGCCCGGAGCGGGGGTCCACCGGGGAGCTGTTTTTT. As protein: CASSPERGSTGELFF. The whole variable domain, filled in from reference TRBV5-5 and TRBJ2-2, reads DAGVTQSPTHLIKTRGQQVTLRCSPISGHKSVSWYQQVLGQGPQFIFQYYEKEERGRGNFPDRFSARQFPNYSSELNVNALLLGDSALYLCASSPERGSTGELFFGEGSRLTVL.